These 10 T cell receptor beta chains were all obtained from the same sample, sequenced in a study of early T cells in non-severe SARS-CoV-2 infection. TCRdb re-analysed the 5' RACE reads in MiXCR, keeping a single row per CDR3 protein. Of roughly 54,000 distinct CDR3 sequences in the sample, roughly 13% are singletons; the top ten hold around 4.5%. What was sequenced was whole blood. The receptor set was obtained from an adult who was a healthcare worker with PCR-confirmed SARS-CoV-2 infection or an uninfected control (not recorded which).

Many counts were recorded for this clonotype. The gene calls are TRBV29-1 and TRBJ1-1, with D unresolved. There are 10 residues in the CDR3. In germline, CDR1 is SQVTM, CDR2 ANQGSEA. Trimming pared 4 bases from V and 2 bases from J, leaving 2 bases between. CDR3 nucleotides: TGCAGCGTTGCCAACACTGAAGCTTTCTTT. It is translated as CSVANTEAFF.

This clonotype was seen only a few times. The gene calls are TRBV7-6 and TRBJ2-1; D is ambiguous. The CDR3 totals 15 residues. Germline V gene lookup returns CDR1 SGHVS and CDR2 FNYEAQ. Trimming took 5 bases from V and 4 from J, leaving 15 bases between them. The CDR3 DNA is TGTGCCAGCAGCCCACCGGCTTTGGCGTACAATGAGCAGTTCTTC. This translates into CASSPPALAYNEQFF.

The table lists this clonotype with many counts. CDR3 DNA sequence: TGTGCCAGCAGCCCCTCGAAGGGGGGGGTCCCCTACAATGAGCAGTTCTTC. Encoded protein: CASSPSKGGVPYNEQFF. The chain recombines TRBV4-2 with TRBJ2-1, with D perhaps matching TRBD2 (7 bases). This CDR3 comprises 17 residues. V shed 4 bases and J shed 2 bases, with 18 bases lying between them. Germline V gene sequence: CDR1 LGHNA, CDR2 YNFKEQ.

This chain joins TRBV29-1 and TRBJ2-1; D is unclear. The CDR3 sequence is 11 residues long. From germline, CDR1 is SQVTM and CDR2 ANQGSEA. Trimming pared 7 bases from V and 5 bases from J, leaving 9 bases between. The CDR3 coding sequence is TGCAGCGCCGAGGCCCACAATGAGCAGTTCTTC. It encodes CSAEAHNEQFF.

The sample holds a few counts of this clonotype. This chain joins TRBV7-9 and TRBJ2-5, with a possible D match to TRBD2 (6 bases). The germline V gene encodes CDR1 SEHNR and CDR2 FQNEAQ (reference sequence). V was clipped by 6 bases and J by 5 bases, with 10 bases between them. The CDR3 extends over 12 amino acids. CDR3 nucleotide sequence: TGTGCCAGCAGGCAAGCGGGTGAGACCCAGTACTTC. It translates to CASRQAGETQYF.

This chain joins TRBV20-1 and TRBJ2-7, with D tentatively TRBD1 (6 bases). The CDR3 is made up of 13 amino acids. Trimming took 2 bases from V and 2 from J, leaving 10 bases between them. Germline CDR1 reads DFQATT; CDR2 reads SNEGSKA (reference sequence). The CDR3 coding sequence is TGCAGTGCTAGATCTAGGACAGCCTACGAGCAGTACTTC. It codes for CSARSRTAYEQYF.

The chain uses TRBV5-1 and TRBJ2-3; 9 bases are shared with TRBD2. Looked up from germline, CDR1 is SGHRS and CDR2 is YFSETQ. CDR3 length: 16 amino acids. The ends lost 3 bases at V and 6 bases at J; junction bases unmatched: 11. Here the CDR3 reads CASSSTSGSLKDTQYF. The CDR3 bases are TGCGCCAGCAGCTCGACTAGCGGCAGTCTAAAGGATACGCAGTATTTT.

This clonotype occurred a few times. The chain joins TRBV12-3 or TRBV12-4 to TRBJ2-2, with a tentative D call TRBD2 (6 bases). The CDR3 runs to 16 residues. V lost 7 bases and J 5 bases, leaving 20 bases between the germline ends. This CDR3 reads CASTSRGLSGTGELFF. CDR3 DNA: TGTGCCAGCACCTCCCGAGGTCTCAGCGGGACCGGGGAGCTGTTTTTT.

This clonotype was seen ten or more times. V usage is TRBV9 and J usage is TRBJ1-2; TRBD1 matches at 9 bases. Germline loops: CDR1 SGDLS, CDR2 YYNGEE. The CDR3 runs to 15 residues. Trimming removed 4 bases from V and 4 bases from J; junction bases left unmatched: 8. Here the CDR3 reads CASSIQGASSYGYTF. The DNA for the CDR3 is TGTGCCAGCAGCATACAGGGGGCGAGTAGCTATGGCTACACCTTC.

The J gene is TRBJ2-3, the V gene TRBV6-2 or TRBV6-3; no firm D call. The germline V gene has CDR1 MNHEY and CDR2 SVGEGT. V was cut by 2 bases and J by 2 bases, with 14 bases left in between. This CDR3 has 16 amino acids. The CDR3 loop is CASSYGEARITDTQYF. CDR3 coding DNA: TGTGCCAGCAGTTACGGGGAAGCGAGAATCACAGATACGCAGTATTTT.